This T cell receptor (beta chain) is drawn from a study of blood T cell repertoires in COVID-19. At the level of the study: Some COVID-19 samples were acute and others convalescent; all came from the United States, Italy and Spain. PBMCs, B-cell-depleted T cells, or T cells provided the cDNA or gDNA that made up the material.

Seattle's enrolled individuals joined amid active infection and were then monitored longitudinally. Source study methods: Quantification of nucleated cells was approximated via reference gene primer amplification. Profiled with immunoSEQ multiplex PCR; TCRdb holds only in-frame clones, not every one. V and J calls and clone size are given by that table; D and trimming were obtained from the DNA. In the table there are roughly 180,000 clones, roughly 85% of which are singletons. The sequence came from a woman between 45 and 65 years old with COVID-19, enrolled during active disease. The specimen was peripheral blood.

The CDR3 protein is CASREGAWSTDTQYF. The DNA of the CDR3 is TGTGCCAGCAGAGAAGGGGCGTGGAGCACAGATACGCAGTATTTT. The chain joins TRBV6-4 to TRBJ2-3, with D possibly matching TRBD1 (5 bases). This CDR3 is 15 amino acids long. V was shortened by 6 bases and J by 0 bases, with 13 bases between the two germline ends. Germline V gene data show CDR1 as MRHNA and CDR2 as SNTAGT.